Listed here is a single T cell receptor (beta chain). The repertoire was sequenced with immunoSEQ multiplex PCR; TCRdb's copy has only in-frame clones and lacks some. The sample holds approximately 200,000 clones, more than 70% seen once. The study assigned cohorts using participant-reported clinical history. The sample originates from a study of blood T cell repertoires in COVID-19. Study at large: The United States, Italy and Spain were the sources of the acute and convalescent COVID-19 samples. Sample material is recorded as cDNA or gDNA derived from T cells, B-cell-depleted T cells, or PBMCs.

The CDR3 has 19 residues. The germline CDR1 and CDR2 sequences are LNHDA and SQIVND (reference sequence). V gave up 3 bases and J gave up 4 bases, with 25 bases separating them. Sequenced sample: PBMCs or T cells enriched from blood (not recorded which). This receptor was identified in a woman in her 30s who had recovered from COVID-19. V and J are TRBV19 and TRBJ2-1; TRBD2 is a possible D gene (6 bases). The CDR3 sequence: CASSIGTDIIYNLYNEQFF. DNA of the CDR3: TGTGCCAGTAGTATCGGGACTGACATCATATACAATCTATACAATGAGCAGTTCTTC.